A single sample is the source of the 9 T cell receptor beta chains below, sequenced in a study of early T cells in non-severe SARS-CoV-2 infection. One entry per CDR3 protein, called by TCRdb with MiXCR from the 5' RACE reads. This sample has tens of thousands of distinct CDR3 sequences, with 12% found just once. The source material was whole blood. Source of these receptors: an adult who was a healthcare worker with PCR-confirmed SARS-CoV-2 infection or an uninfected control (not recorded which).

This clonotype was detected many times. The chain is built from TRBV3-1 and TRBJ2-3, with D possibly TRBD2 on 5 matching bases. The CDR3 is 17 residues long. The germline V and J ends were trimmed by 1 base and 0 bases, with 14 bases remaining between them. Looked up from germline, CDR1 is LGHDT and CDR2 is YNNKEL (reference sequence). In DNA, the CDR3 is TGTGCCAGCAGCCAAGCGGGAAGCGCCTCTAGCACAGATACGCAGTATTTT. This sequence encodes CASSQAGSASSTDTQYF.

This clonotype was counted ten times or more. CDR3 amino acids: CSVEISDTQYF. DNA for the CDR3: TGCAGCGTTGAAATCTCAGATACGCAGTATTTT. This chain connects TRBV29-1 to TRBJ2-3; D gene uncertain. The germline gives CDR1 SQVTM, CDR2 ANQGSEA. The CDR3 consists of 11 residues. With 2 bases removed from V and 4 bases from J, the gap between germline ends came to 4 bases.

The chain uses TRBV6-2 or TRBV6-3 and TRBJ1-4; no clear D gene. The germline gives CDR1 MNHEY, CDR2 SVGEGT. V shed 7 bases and J shed 8 bases, with 17 bases lying between them. The CDR3 totals 14 residues. DNA for the CDR3: TGTGCCAGCACCAAAGCCCCCCGCCGGGAAAAACTGTTTTTT. Residues: CASTKAPRREKLFF.

This chain joins TRBV19 and TRBJ1-4, with TRBD1 matching 10 bases. V trimming: 3 bases; J trimming: 0 bases; junction bases outside the gene matches: 7. Germline assignment: CDR1 LNHDA and CDR2 SQIVND (reference sequence). The CDR3 has 18 amino acids. CDR3 sequence reads: CASSILGQGRATNEKLFF. The DNA of the CDR3 is TGTGCCAGTAGTATCCTGGGACAGGGGCGTGCAACTAATGAAAAACTGTTTTTT.

This clonotype was found many times. The chain carries TRBV10-3 and TRBJ1-5, with unresolved D. The germline gives CDR1 ENHRY, CDR2 SYGVKD. This CDR3 is built from 12 residues. Trimming shortened V by 3 bases and J by 5 bases, and 5 bases separated the two germline ends. The CDR3 DNA is TGTGCCATCAGTGACCGGGATCAGCCCCAGCATTTT. It translates to CAISDRDQPQHF.

The J gene is TRBJ2-2, the V gene TRBV25-1; D remains ambiguous. Germline V gene lookup returns CDR1 MGHDK and CDR2 SYGVNS. The V and J ends lost 8 bases and 6 bases respectively, with 22 bases between them. The CDR3 runs 16 residues. This chain's CDR3 is CASPIGGFNVSGELFF. The CDR3 region has the DNA TGTGCCAGCCCGATAGGCGGTTTTAATGTCTCCGGGGAGCTGTTTTTT.

This clonotype was seen ten or more times. At one end, the junction sequence differs from germline, possibly due to a read error. The rearrangement joins TRBV5-1 to TRBJ1-2; D gene uncertain. The CDR3 is 12 residues long. Germline V gene sequence: CDR1 SGHRS, CDR2 YFSETQ. CDR3 sequence reads: CASSLAGVDALF. CDR3 sequence (DNA): TGCGCCAGCAGCTTGGCCGGGGTAGATGCCCTCTTC.

The chain combines TRBV6-5 with TRBJ2-2; no reliable D call. The germline gives CDR1 MNHEY, CDR2 SVGAGI. The V end was cut by 2 bases, the J end by 2 bases, with 6 bases between. This CDR3 has 14 amino acids. The CDR3 region is CASSYGPNTGELFF. CDR3 nucleotides: TGTGCCAGCAGTTACGGCCCAAACACCGGGGAGCTGTTTTTT.

This clonotype was observed a handful of times. V usage is TRBV11-2 and J usage is TRBJ1-1; D is ambiguous. V lost 3 bases, J lost 7 bases, and 6 bases lay in between. Germline loops: CDR1 SGHAT, CDR2 FQNNGV. The CDR3 is 11 amino acids. This chain's CDR3 is CASSLFGEAFF. CDR3 sequence (DNA): TGTGCCAGCAGCTTGTTCGGTGAAGCTTTCTTT.